A selection of T cell receptor beta chains follows, all from one sample in a study of T cells in localized non-small cell lung cancer. Assay: immunoSEQ multiplex PCR; the TCRdb copy retains only in-frame clones and omits some. The repertoire includes about 78,000 clones, roughly 86% of them detected once, and under 3.5% sits in the top ten. The material sequenced was peripheral blood, taken before any cancer treatment. The receptors derive from a man aged 35 to 70 with stage I lung adenocarcinoma. CDR3s include the opening cysteine and the closing phenylalanine or tryptophan.

j_call v_call cdr3_aa
TRBJ2-7 TRBV5-1 CASSLSDSSYEQYF
TRBJ1-5 TRBV28 CASSRPGQGIAQPQHF
TRBJ2-7 TRBV30 CALHGERFYEQYF
TRBJ2-2 TRBV5-1 CASSLAPNTGELFF
TRBJ1-2 TRBV7-2 CASSSYSVGLGYGYTF
TRBJ2-2 TRBV7-2 CASSFRQGKGRGTGELFF
TRBJ2-2 TRBV7-7 CASSLVGGADTGELFF
TRBJ2-7 TRBV10-2 CAGGTSFYEQYF
TRBJ1-4 TRBV28 CASGTGVEKLFF
TRBJ2-7 TRBV7-3 CASRSRPTGYF
TRBJ2-1 TRBV2 CASSLLRAGLGTHNEQFF
TRBJ2-7 TRBV30 CAWSVAGGDYEQYF
TRBJ2-4 TRBV4-1 CASSYAPPGLAKNIQYF
TRBJ1-4 TRBV9 CASSVGLGGREKLFF
TRBJ2-1 TRBV7-3 CASSSLAGDHNEQFF
TRBJ2-1 TRBV14 CASSQDLLREGRSNEQFF
TRBJ2-2 TRBV6-6 CATKFDLNTGELFF
TRBJ1-1 TRBV11-2 CASSLPWQRGTEAFF
TRBJ2-5 TRBV5-1 CASSLGWQETQYF
TRBJ2-3 TRBV4-2 CASSQGATSGSDTQYF
TRBJ1-2 TRBV10-3 CAIRKDREALGYTF
TRBJ2-3 TRBV9 CASSVGAGGPTDTQYF
TRBJ1-1 TRBV28 CASSDYGQGATEAFF
TRBJ2-5 TRBV6-1 CASSGNRGHQETQYF
TRBJ1-6 TRBV6-5 CASRGQGVYSPLHF
TRBJ2-7 TRBV18 CASSADQTYEQYF
TRBJ2-7 TRBV6-6 CASSYSPHIEQYF
TRBJ2-7 TRBV18 CASSLRTGLYEQYF
TRBJ2-7 TRBV6-1 CASQRGLAGGGEQYF
TRBJ1-5 TRBV5-1 CASSADTNQPQHF
TRBJ2-5 TRBV5-6 CASSSIVGRGETQYF
TRBJ1-4 TRBV9 CASSFTSSNEKLFF
TRBJ2-7 TRBV7-2 CASSAGTVIPHEQYF
TRBJ2-1 TRBV29-1 CSVGRAGAGRGEQFF
TRBJ2-7 TRBV30 CAWSALRARNEQYF
TRBJ2-6 TRBV29-1 CSVAQGSYSGANVLTF
TRBJ2-1 TRBV6-6 CAAAGRLAAYNEQFF
TRBJ1-1 TRBV19 CASSTDRGTEAFF
TRBJ1-1 TRBV7-6 CASSPAIRGDTEAFF
TRBJ2-3 TRBV5-5 CASSLLGRSTDTQYF
TRBJ2-1 TRBV5-1 CASSLVPDYNEQFF
TRBJ1-4 TRBV5-8 CASSLGGAFNEKLFF
TRBJ2-1 TRBV18 CASSPSSGGGPGNEQFF
TRBJ2-7 TRBV5-1 CASSQYSTGYEQYF
TRBJ2-3 TRBV5-6 CASSLVARHTDTQYF
TRBJ2-2 TRBV30 CAWNVGASAGELFF
TRBJ1-5 TRBV2 CASSSIRTGVSNQPQHF
TRBJ2-2 TRBV19 CASTVDFNTGELFF